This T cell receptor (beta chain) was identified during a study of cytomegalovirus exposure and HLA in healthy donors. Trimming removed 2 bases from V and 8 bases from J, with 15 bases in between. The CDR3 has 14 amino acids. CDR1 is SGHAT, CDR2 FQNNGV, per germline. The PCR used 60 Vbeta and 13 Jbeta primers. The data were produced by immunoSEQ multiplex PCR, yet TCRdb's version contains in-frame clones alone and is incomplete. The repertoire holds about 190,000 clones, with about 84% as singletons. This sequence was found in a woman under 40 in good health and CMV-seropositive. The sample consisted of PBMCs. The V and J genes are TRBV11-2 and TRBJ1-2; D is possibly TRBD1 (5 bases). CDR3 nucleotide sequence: TGTGCCAGCAGCTTACCAGGGCCGCTAGGAGGCTACACCTTC. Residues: CASSLPGPLGGYTF. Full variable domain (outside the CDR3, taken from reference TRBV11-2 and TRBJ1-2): EAGVAQSPRYKIIEKRQSVAFWCNPISGHATLYWYQQILGQGPKLLIQFQNNGVVDDSQLPKDRFSAERLKGVDSTLKIQPAKLEDSAVYLCASSLPGPLGGYTFGSGTRLTVV.